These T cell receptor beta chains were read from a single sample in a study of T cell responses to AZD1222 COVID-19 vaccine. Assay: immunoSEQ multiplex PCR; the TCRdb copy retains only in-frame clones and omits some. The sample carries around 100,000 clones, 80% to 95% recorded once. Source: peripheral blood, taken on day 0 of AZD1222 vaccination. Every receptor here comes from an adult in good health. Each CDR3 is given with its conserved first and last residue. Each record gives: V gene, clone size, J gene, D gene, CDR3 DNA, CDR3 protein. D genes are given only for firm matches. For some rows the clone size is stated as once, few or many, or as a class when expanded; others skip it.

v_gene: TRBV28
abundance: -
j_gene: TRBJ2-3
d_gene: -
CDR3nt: TGTGCCAGCAGTTTTCCCCCGGAGGGACAAGCAGATACGCAGTATTTT
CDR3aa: CASSFPPEGQADTQYF

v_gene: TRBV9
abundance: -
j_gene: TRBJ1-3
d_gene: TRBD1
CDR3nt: TGTGCCAGCAGCGCGGGACAGGGGGCGGCGGGAAACACCATATATTTT
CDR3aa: CASSAGQGAAGNTIYF

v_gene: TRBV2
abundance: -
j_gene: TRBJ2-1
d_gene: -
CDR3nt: TGTGCCAGCTCACTACCTTACAATGAGCAGTTCTTC
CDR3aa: CASSLPYNEQFF

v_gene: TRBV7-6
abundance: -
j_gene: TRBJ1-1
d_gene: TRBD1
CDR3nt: TGTGCCAGCAGAAACGGACAGGGGTTGGACACTGAAGCTTTCTTT
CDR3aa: CASRNGQGLDTEAFF

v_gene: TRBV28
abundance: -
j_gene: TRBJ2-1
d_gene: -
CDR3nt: TGTGCCAGCAGTTTACGGGGAATCTACAATGAGCAGTTCTTC
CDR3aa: CASSLRGIYNEQFF

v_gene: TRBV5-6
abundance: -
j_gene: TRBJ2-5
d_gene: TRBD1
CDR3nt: TGTGCCAGCAGCCCGCGATTTAGGGGGCTACCCCAAGAGACCCAGTACTTC
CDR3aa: CASSPRFRGLPQETQYF

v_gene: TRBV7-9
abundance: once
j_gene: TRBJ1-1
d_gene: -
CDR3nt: TGTGCCAGCAGCTCCTGGCTTGTGACCTCAACGATAAACACTGAAGCTTTCTTT
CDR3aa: CASSSWLVTSTINTEAFF

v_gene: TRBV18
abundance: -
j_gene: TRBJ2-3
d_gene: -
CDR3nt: TGTGCCACTCAACCGCCGGGAACAAGGAATGATACGCAGTATTTT
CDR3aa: CATQPPGTRNDTQYF

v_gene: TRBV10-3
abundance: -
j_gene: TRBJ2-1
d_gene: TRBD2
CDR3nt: TGTGCCCTGGGAGGGAGGAACGGGGCTTACAATGAGCAGTTCTTC
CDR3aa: CALGGRNGAYNEQFF

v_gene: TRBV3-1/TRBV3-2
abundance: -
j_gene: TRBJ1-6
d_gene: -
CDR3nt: TGTGCCAGCAGCCAAGCAGGGTCGGATTCACCCCTCCACTTT
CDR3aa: CASSQAGSDSPLHF

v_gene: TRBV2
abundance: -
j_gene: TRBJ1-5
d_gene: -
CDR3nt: TGTGCCAGCAGTATCGGCCGGGCAGCTCCTAGTCTCAATCAGCCCCAGCATTTT
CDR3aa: CASSIGRAAPSLNQPQHF

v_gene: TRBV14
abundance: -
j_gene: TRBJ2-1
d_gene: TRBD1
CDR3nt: TGTGCCAGCAGCCGATGGACAGGGGGCAATGAGCAGTTCTTC
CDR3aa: CASSRWTGGNEQFF

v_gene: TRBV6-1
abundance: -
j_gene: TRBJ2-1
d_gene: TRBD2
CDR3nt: TGTGCCAGCAGTGAACGGCGACTAGCGGCCTACAATGAGCAGTTCTTC
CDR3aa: CASSERRLAAYNEQFF

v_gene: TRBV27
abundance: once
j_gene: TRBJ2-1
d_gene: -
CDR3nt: TGTGCCAGCAGTTTAGGTCCGTTTGATGAGCAGTTCTTC
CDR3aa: CASSLGPFDEQFF

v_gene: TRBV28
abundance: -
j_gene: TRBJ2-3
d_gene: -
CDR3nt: TGTGCCAGCAGTTACTCCATGGACACAGATACGCAGTATTTT
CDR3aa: CASSYSMDTDTQYF

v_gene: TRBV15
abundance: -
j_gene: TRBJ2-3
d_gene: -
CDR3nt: TGTGCCACCAGAAGAGGGGGGCGGGAGTACACAGATACGCAGTATTTT
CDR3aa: CATRRGGREYTDTQYF

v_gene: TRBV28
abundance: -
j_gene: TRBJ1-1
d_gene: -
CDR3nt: TGTGCCAGCCCGGGACCGCTTGTCACTGAAGCTTTCTTT
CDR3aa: CASPGPLVTEAFF

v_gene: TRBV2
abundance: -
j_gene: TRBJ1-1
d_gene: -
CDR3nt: TGTGCCAGCAGTGAACAGAACACTGAAGCTTTCTTT
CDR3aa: CASSEQNTEAFF

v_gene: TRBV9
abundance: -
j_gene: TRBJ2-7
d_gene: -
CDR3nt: TGTGCCAGCAGCGTAGCGGTGAGCTCCTACGAGCAGTACTTC
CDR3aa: CASSVAVSSYEQYF

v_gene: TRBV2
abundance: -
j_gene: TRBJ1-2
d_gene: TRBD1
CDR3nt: TGTGCCAGCACCGGGACAGGGGCTCCTTTTAACTATGGCTACACCTTC
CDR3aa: CASTGTGAPFNYGYTF

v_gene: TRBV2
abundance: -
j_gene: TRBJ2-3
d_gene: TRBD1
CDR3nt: TGTGCCAGCACAGACAGGGGGCTTTCAGATACGCAGTATTTT
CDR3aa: CASTDRGLSDTQYF

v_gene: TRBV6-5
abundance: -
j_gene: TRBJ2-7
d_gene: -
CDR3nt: TGTGCCAGCAGCTCCACAGGGAGCTACGAGCAGTACTTC
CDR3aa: CASSSTGSYEQYF

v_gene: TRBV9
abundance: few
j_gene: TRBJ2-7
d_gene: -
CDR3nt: TGTGCCAGCAGCGTAGACGGGGGACTCGAGCAGTACTTC
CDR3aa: CASSVDGGLEQYF

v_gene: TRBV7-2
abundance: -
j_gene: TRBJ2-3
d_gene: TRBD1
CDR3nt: TGTGCCAGCAGCTTAGGTGGACAGGGGACAGATACGCAGTATTTT
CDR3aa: CASSLGGQGTDTQYF

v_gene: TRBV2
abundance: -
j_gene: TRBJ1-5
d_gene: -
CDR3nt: TGTGCCAGCAGGGATGCAGGTAGCAATCAGCCCCAGCATTTT
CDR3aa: CASRDAGSNQPQHF

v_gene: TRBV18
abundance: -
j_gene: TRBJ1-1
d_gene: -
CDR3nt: TGTGCCAGCTCACCACCAGTAGTTAACACTGAAGCTTTCTTT
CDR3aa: CASSPPVVNTEAFF

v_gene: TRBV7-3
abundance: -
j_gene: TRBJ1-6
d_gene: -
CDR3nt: TGTGCCAGCAGCACGGGGGGACTCAATAATTCACCCCTCCACTTT
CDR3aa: CASSTGGLNNSPLHF

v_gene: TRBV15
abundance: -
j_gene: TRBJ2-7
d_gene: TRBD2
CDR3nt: TGTGCCACCAGCAGAGATCCCCGGGCTAGCGGGAGCTCCTACGAGCAGTACTTC
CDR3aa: CATSRDPRASGSSYEQYF

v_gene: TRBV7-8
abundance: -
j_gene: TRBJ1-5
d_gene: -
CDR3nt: TGTGCCAGCAGCTTAGCGTTTGCCGGCAGCCATAGCAATCAGCCCCAGCATTTT
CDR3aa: CASSLAFAGSHSNQPQHF